The rows below give T cell receptor beta chains drawn from one sample of a study of T-cell reconstitution after alpha-beta-depleted transplantation in children. MiXCR, applied by TCRdb to the PCR reads, yields one record per CDR3 protein. The sample has 90,000 to 120,000 distinct CDR3 sequences, approximately 6.6% seen once; the top ten hold roughly 20%. Sequencing used PBMCs, mostly from graft donor cells, obtained 360 days after TCRalphabeta/CD19-depleted stem cell transplant. The receptors were gathered from a male patient under 10 years old who had a stem cell transplant for acute lymphoblastic leukemia, so the T cells may come from the graft donor. The CDR3 runs from the conserved cysteine through the conserved F or W. The order of the fields is J gene, D gene, clone size, V gene, CDR3 DNA, CDR3 protein. D genes are given only for firm matches. Not all rows give a size; the values are once, few, many and, for expanded clones, a class.

TRBJ1-1 - many TRBV27 TGTGCCAGCAGTTTAGGGAGGATGGACACTGAAGCTTTCTTT CASSLGRMDTEAFF
TRBJ1-1 - - TRBV11-2 TGTGCCAGCAGCTTAGCCGGGAGAGCTTTCTTT CASSLAGRAFF
TRBJ2-5 - - TRBV4-1 TGCGCCAGCAGCCAAGGGAGCCGGGGGACCCAGTACTTC CASSQGSRGTQYF
TRBJ2-1 - few TRBV27 TGTGCCAGCAGTTCCAGGGGACAAAAGGATGAGCAGTTCTTC CASSSRGQKDEQFF
TRBJ1-1 - many TRBV5-1 TGCGCCAGCAGCTTGTCTCTGGGCCTGAACACTGAAGCTTTCTTT CASSLSLGLNTEAFF
TRBJ2-5 TRBD1 few TRBV12-3/TRBV12-4 TGTGCCAGCAGTCTTATCGGCCGGGACAGTCAAGAGACCCAGTACTTC CASSLIGRDSQETQYF
TRBJ1-2 - few TRBV7-6 TGTGCCAGCAGCGACGGGCACGGAAATGGCTACACCTTC CASSDGHGNGYTF
TRBJ2-1 - - TRBV29-1 TGCAGCGTTGAAGAGAGGAACAGCTACAATGAGCAGTTCTTC CSVEERNSYNEQFF
TRBJ2-3 TRBD2 - TRBV7-2 TGTGCCAGCAGCGCGGGACTAGCGGCTACAGATACGCAGTATTTT CASSAGLAATDTQYF
TRBJ1-5 - few TRBV5-8 TGTGCCAGCAGCCGGGACATGGGGAATCAGCCCCAGCATTTT CASSRDMGNQPQHF
TRBJ2-7 - few TRBV2 TGTGCCAGCAGCTTCCGTAGAGCCCGCTCCTACGAGCAGTACTTC CASSFRRARSYEQYF
TRBJ1-2 - many TRBV7-2 TGTGCCAGCAGCTTAGTTCAGGGCACTGGCTACACCTTC CASSLVQGTGYTF
TRBJ2-1 - many TRBV10-3 TGTGCCATCAGTGACCGGGACAAACGGTACAATGAGCAGTTCTTC CAISDRDKRYNEQFF
TRBJ1-5 - many TRBV28 TGTGCCAGCAGTAGCCAGCCCCAGCATTTT CASSSQPQHF
TRBJ2-2 TRBD2 few TRBV24-1 TGTGCCACCAGGGGACTTGGGACTAGCGGAGGAAACACCGGGGAGCTGTTTTTT CATRGLGTSGGNTGELFF
TRBJ2-3 - many TRBV6-5 TGTGCCAGCAGTTACCCATCGGCTGGGGGGACAGATACGCAGTATTTT CASSYPSAGGTDTQYF
TRBJ2-6 - few TRBV28 TGTGCCAGCAGTTTTGGGGCTATTTACTCTGGGGCCAACGTCCTGACTTTC CASSFGAIYSGANVLTF
TRBJ2-5 TRBD2 many TRBV4-1 TGCGCCAGCAGCCAGAAGGCCGGGACTAGCAGGGAGACCCAGTACTTC CASSQKAGTSRETQYF
TRBJ2-7 - once TRBV5-6 TGTGCCAGGAGCTCCGGTCTCATATCACAGGGATGGCCTACCTACGAGCAGTACTTC CARSSGLISQGWPTYEQYF
TRBJ2-1 TRBD2 - TRBV7-2 TGTGCCAGCAGCCTCAGCGGGAGGGCCGTAGAGCAGTTCTTC CASSLSGRAVEQFF
TRBJ2-2 TRBD2 few TRBV11-1 TGTGCCAGCAGCCCTAAGGATTATCTAGCGGGAGGGCCGGTCGGGGAGCTGTTTTTT CASSPKDYLAGGPVGELFF
TRBJ2-5 - many TRBV2 TGTGCCAGCAGTGAAGCGCTTGGGCAGAACAACTTC CASSEALGQNNF
TRBJ2-5 TRBD2 few TRBV7-9 TGTGCCAGCAGCTTTACTAGCGGGCGCAGAAAGACCCAGTACTTC CASSFTSGRRKTQYF
TRBJ2-7 TRBD2 many TRBV10-3 TGTGCCATCCTTGGGGGAGCGGGGGGTGCCTACGAGCAGTACTTC CAILGGAGGAYEQYF
TRBJ2-7 TRBD2 many TRBV5-1 TGCGCCAGCAGGGAAACTAGCGGGATTGCCTACGAGCAGTACTTC CASRETSGIAYEQYF
TRBJ2-4 - many TRBV9 TGTGCCAGCAGCCCCACGTCCAGCCCAATTCAGTACTTC CASSPTSSPIQYF
TRBJ2-7 TRBD1 - TRBV9 TGTGCCAGCAGCCCAACAGGGGACCTTTCCTACGAGCAGTACTTC CASSPTGDLSYEQYF
TRBJ1-5 - many TRBV6-1 TGTGCCAGCACCCGGGGTCCGAATCAGCCCCAGCATTTT CASTRGPNQPQHF
TRBJ2-1 TRBD2 - TRBV4-3 TGCGCCAGCAGCCAAGCCTGGGCCGGGAGGGCCGGGGGTGAGCAGTTCTTC CASSQAWAGRAGGEQFF
TRBJ2-2 - many TRBV29-1 TGCAGCGTTGAAGCTGAGAACACCGGGGAGCTGTTTTTT CSVEAENTGELFF
TRBJ1-2 - few TRBV5-6 TGTGCCAGCAGCTTGGTTGAGGTTTCTCCGAGTGGCTACACCTTC CASSLVEVSPSGYTF
TRBJ2-3 - many TRBV9 TGTGCCAGCAGCGTCACTCAGGGTCTTTCGGGGACAGATACGCAGTATTTT CASSVTQGLSGTDTQYF
TRBJ1-2 - many TRBV4-3 TGCGCCAGCAGCCAAGATGAAGGGAAGAGGGAAGGCTACACCTTC CASSQDEGKREGYTF
TRBJ2-1 - many TRBV20-1 TGCAGTGCTTCATACTCAAATCGCAATGAGCAGTTCTTC CSASYSNRNEQFF
TRBJ2-2 TRBD2 many TRBV29-1 TGCAGCGTCGCGGGACTAGCGGGAGCTATAACCGGGGAGCTGTTTTTT CSVAGLAGAITGELFF
TRBJ2-4 TRBD2 many TRBV7-2 TGTGCCAGCAGCTTAGGGCCCCCCCAACAGCGGGAGCGCAACATTCAGTACTTC CASSLGPPQQRERNIQYF
TRBJ2-4 - many TRBV14 TGTGCCAGCAGCCAGCGAAAGGACAGACACATTCAGTACTTC CASSQRKDRHIQYF
TRBJ2-1 TRBD1 few TRBV12-5 TGTGCTAGTGGTTACCGGGACAGGGGCGCAAATGAGCAGTTCTTC CASGYRDRGANEQFF
TRBJ1-1 TRBD1 many TRBV20-1 TGCAGTGCTGAGGGGGCTCCTGAAGCTTTCTTT CSAEGAPEAFF
TRBJ2-2 - many TRBV20-1 TGCAGTGCTAGAGAGAGGGCAGCCGGGGAGCTGTTTTTT CSARERAAGELFF
TRBJ2-7 TRBD2 many TRBV28 TGTGCCAGCAGTCGCCTGGGACTAGCGGTCTACGAGCAGTACTTC CASSRLGLAVYEQYF
TRBJ1-1 - many TRBV28 TGTGCCAGCAGTTTAGAGAGGAACACTGAAGCTTTCTTT CASSLERNTEAFF
TRBJ2-4 - many TRBV12-3/TRBV12-4 TGTGCCAGCGCGCGGGGAAGGGAAAACATTCAGTACTTC CASARGRENIQYF
TRBJ2-1 - few TRBV6-5 TGTGCCAGCAGTTACAGATCCCTTAACAATGAGCAGTTCTTC CASSYRSLNNEQFF
TRBJ2-1 TRBD2 many TRBV20-1 TGCAGTGCCCCCACACTAGCGGGTACGGGGTTCTTC CSAPTLAGTGFF
TRBJ2-2 - many TRBV5-1 TGCGCCAGCAGCTTAGGCAGACACGCGAACACCGGGGAGCTGTTTTTT CASSLGRHANTGELFF
TRBJ2-5 - - TRBV29-1 TGCAGCGCTTGGGACCTCAGAGAGACCCAGTACTTC CSAWDLRETQYF
TRBJ1-1 - - TRBV7-2 TGTGCCAGCAGCTTACAGTTGGTGCAGAAGAACACTGAAGCTTTCTTT CASSLQLVQKNTEAFF